This T cell receptor (beta chain) is drawn from a study of beta chain features in type 1 diabetes. Study-wide points: TCRB CDR3 length was moderately but significantly reduced in all four CD4+ subsets of Type 1 diabetes patients.

The sequenced template was cDNA made from the entire isolated RNA. Profiling relied on immunoSEQ multiplex PCR, and the TCRdb table lists in-frame clones only, not all of them. The sample contains 500,000 to 800,000 clones, roughly 12% of which appear only once. Germline values: CDR1 MNHEY, CDR2 SMNVEV (reference sequence). Trimming shortened V by 1 base and J by 6 bases, and 6 bases separated the two germline ends. The CDR3 runs 13 residues. A remark on this clone: Its cognate antigen is unknown.

The sample taken for sequencing was naive CD4+ T cells from blood. This receptor was obtained from a man younger than 40 with type 1 diabetes. J is TRBJ1-4 and V is TRBV27; no clear D. This chain's CDR3 is CASSLWRDEKLFF. The CDR3 DNA is TGTGCCAGCAGTTTATGGAGGGATGAAAAACTGTTTTTT.